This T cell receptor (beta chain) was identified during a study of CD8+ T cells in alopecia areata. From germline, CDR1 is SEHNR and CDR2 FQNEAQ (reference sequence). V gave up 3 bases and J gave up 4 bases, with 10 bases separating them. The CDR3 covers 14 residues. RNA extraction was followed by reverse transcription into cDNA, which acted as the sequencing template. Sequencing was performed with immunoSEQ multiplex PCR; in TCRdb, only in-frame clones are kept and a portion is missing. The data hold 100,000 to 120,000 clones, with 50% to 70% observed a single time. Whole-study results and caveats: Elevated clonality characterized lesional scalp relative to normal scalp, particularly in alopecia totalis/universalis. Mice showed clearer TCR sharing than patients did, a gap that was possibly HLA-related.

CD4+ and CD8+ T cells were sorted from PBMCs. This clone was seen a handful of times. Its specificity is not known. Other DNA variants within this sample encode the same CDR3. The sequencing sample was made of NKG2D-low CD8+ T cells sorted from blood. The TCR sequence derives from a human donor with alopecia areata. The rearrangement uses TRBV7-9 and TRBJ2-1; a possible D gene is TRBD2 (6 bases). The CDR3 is CASSLAGTYNEQFF. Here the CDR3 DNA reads TGTGCCAGCAGCTTGGCGGGGACGTACAATGAGCAGTTCTTC.